This TCR beta chain was identified during a study of CD8 T cells in Susac syndrome. Overall study: At the time of blood draw, patients with Susac syndrome were therapy-naive, receiving corticosteroids, or receiving intravenous immunoglobulin alone.

RNA amounts of 0.5 to 1 ug underwent reverse transcription with random hexamers. Amplification of TCR beta CDR3 spanned 54 Vbeta and 13 Jbeta via immunoSEQ multiplex PCR. Each CDR3 protein is one row after TCRdb ran MiXCR on the immunoSEQ multiplex PCR reads. Of roughly 150,000 distinct CDR3 sequences listed, almost 96% are singletons. Germline CDR1 DFQATT, CDR2 SNEGSKA (reference sequence). V lost 6 bases and J lost 0, with 13 bases in between. This CDR3 comprises 14 residues. The sequence was obtained from a human donor with Susac syndrome. The sample comprised CD4+ T cells from PBMCs. This chain uses TRBV20-1 with TRBJ2-3, with D perhaps matching TRBD1 (6 bases). CDR3 coding DNA: TGCAGTGCCTCGATAGGACAGAGCACAGATACGCAGTATTTT. This sequence encodes CSASIGQSTDTQYF.